This TCR beta chain was sequenced during a study of molecular identifiers for immune sequencing clone quantification. By frequency in the sample, this clonotype is medium-sized. TCRdb reprocessed the PCR reads via MiXCR and lists one record per CDR3 protein. The sample includes about 8,400 distinct CDR3 sequences, 35% seen only once; the top ten take 6.5% to 9%. Input material: naive CD8+ T cells from blood, with Jurkat cell RNA spiked in. Subset defined: FACS-sorted CD8+CD4-CCR7+CD45RA+ naive T cells. The receptor was isolated from a human donor in good health. Some libraries in this study had Jurkat cell RNA spiked in.

CDR3 DNA: TGTGCCAGCAGCTTAGGTAGCGGGGTCGAGCAGTACTTC. The encoded protein is CASSLGSGVEQYF. The J gene is TRBJ2-7, the V gene TRBV11-2, with 8 nucleotides matching TRBD2. Germline CDR1 and CDR2: SGHAT and FQNNGV. This CDR3 has 13 amino acids. The V gene end was trimmed by 1 base and the J gene end by 6 bases; junction bases not matched to a gene: 2.